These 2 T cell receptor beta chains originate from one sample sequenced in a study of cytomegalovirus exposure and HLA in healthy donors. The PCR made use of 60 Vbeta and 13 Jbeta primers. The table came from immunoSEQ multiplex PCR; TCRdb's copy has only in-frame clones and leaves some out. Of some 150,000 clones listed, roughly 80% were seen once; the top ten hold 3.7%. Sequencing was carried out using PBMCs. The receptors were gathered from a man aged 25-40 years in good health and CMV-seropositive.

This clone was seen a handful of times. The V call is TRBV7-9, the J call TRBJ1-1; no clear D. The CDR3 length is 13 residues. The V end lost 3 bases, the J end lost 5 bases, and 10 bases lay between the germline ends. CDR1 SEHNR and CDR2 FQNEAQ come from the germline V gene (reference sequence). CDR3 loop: CASSFPGRTEAFF. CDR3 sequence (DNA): TGTGCCAGCAGCTTTCCCGGGAGAACTGAAGCTTTCTTT.

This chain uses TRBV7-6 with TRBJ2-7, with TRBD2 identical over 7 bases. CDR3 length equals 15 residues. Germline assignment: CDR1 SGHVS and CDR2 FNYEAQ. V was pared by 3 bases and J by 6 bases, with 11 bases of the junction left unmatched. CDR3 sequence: CASSLATSLLPEQYF. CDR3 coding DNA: TGTGCCAGCAGCTTGGCGACTAGCCTGCTTCCCGAGCAGTACTTC.